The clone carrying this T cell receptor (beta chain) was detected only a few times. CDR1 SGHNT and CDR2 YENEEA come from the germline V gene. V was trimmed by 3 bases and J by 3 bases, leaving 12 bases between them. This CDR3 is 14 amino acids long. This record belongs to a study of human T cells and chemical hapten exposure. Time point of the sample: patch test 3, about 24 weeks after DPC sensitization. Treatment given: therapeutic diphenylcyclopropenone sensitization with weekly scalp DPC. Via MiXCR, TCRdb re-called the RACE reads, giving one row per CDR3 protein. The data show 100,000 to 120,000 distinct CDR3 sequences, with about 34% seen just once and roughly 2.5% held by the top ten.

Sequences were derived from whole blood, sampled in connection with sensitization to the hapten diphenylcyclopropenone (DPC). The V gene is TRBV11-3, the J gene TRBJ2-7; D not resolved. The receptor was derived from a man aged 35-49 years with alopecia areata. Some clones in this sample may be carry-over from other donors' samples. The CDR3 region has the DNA TGTGCCAGCAGCTTTCTGGGCAAAGACTACGAGCAGTACTTC. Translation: CASSFLGKDYEQYF.